This is a list of T cell receptor beta chains from one sample in a study of regulatory T cells in long-lasting Graves disease. MiXCR was run by TCRdb on the multiplex PCR reads, yielding one entry per CDR3 protein. The data contain approximately 380,000 distinct CDR3 sequences, less than 25% of them singletons. Sequencing was performed on peripheral blood mononuclear cells (PBMCs), taken when the disease was refractory, from a patient treated with antithyroid drugs. All receptors derive from a female donor with Graves disease. CDR3s include the opening cysteine and the closing phenylalanine or tryptophan. Fields, in order: D gene, clone size, J gene, V gene, CDR3 DNA, CDR3 protein. A D gene is named only where the DNA matches it firmly. Size is stated for part of the rows, as once, few or many counts, or as a class when the clone is expanded.

>.|few|TRBJ1-5|TRBV12-3/TRBV12-4
TGTGCCAGCAGCTCCACAAGTGGGGTCAATCAGCCCCAGCATTTT
CASSSTSGVNQPQHF
>TRBD2|few|TRBJ2-3|TRBV29-1
TGCAGCGTTGGGGGACTAGCAGAGGCTAGCACAGATACGCAGTATTTT
CSVGGLAEASTDTQYF
>.|few|TRBJ1-1|TRBV12-3/TRBV12-4
TGTGCCAGCAGTCGGCAGGTGAAAGGCGCTTTCTTT
CASSRQVKGAFF
>TRBD2|many|TRBJ2-5|TRBV30
TGTGCCTGGAGTAGTGCTAGCGGAGAGACCCAGTACTTC
CAWSSASGETQYF
>TRBD1|few|TRBJ1-5|TRBV20-1
TGCAGTGCTAGAGATTTAGGACAGGGGCTAGCTTGGGGTCAGCCCCAGCATTTT
CSARDLGQGLAWGQPQHF
>TRBD1|.|TRBJ2-7|TRBV20-1
TGCAGTGCTAGACCCCGGACAGGGAACTACGAGCAGTACTTC
CSARPRTGNYEQYF
>.|few|TRBJ1-6|TRBV2
TGTGCCAGCAGGGCTTGGAATTCACCCCTCCACTTT
CASRAWNSPLHF
>.|many|TRBJ2-6|TRBV12-3/TRBV12-4
TGTGCCAGCAGTTTAGGGCAAGGTCTACAGGGCTCTGGGGCCAACGTCCTGACTTTC
CASSLGQGLQGSGANVLTF
>.|.|TRBJ1-5|TRBV6-1
TGTGCCAGCACCCCCCTCTGGGGCAATCAGCCCCAGCATTTT
CASTPLWGNQPQHF
>.|.|TRBJ1-2|TRBV10-3
TGTGCCATCAACGGGAATGATGACTATGGCTACACCTTC
CAINGNDDYGYTF
>.|.|TRBJ2-5|TRBV5-6
TGTGCCAGCAGCTTCGGCAGGGCTATCCAAGAGACCCAGTACTTC
CASSFGRAIQETQYF
>TRBD2|many|TRBJ2-5|TRBV20-1
TGCAGTGCTCCTGAGCGGGAGGGCCAAGAGACCCAGTACTTC
CSAPEREGQETQYF
>.|few|TRBJ2-7|TRBV7-8
TGTGCCAGCAGCCGGGACTCTTCTGGAGAGCAGTACTTC
CASSRDSSGEQYF
>.|few|TRBJ2-3|TRBV24-1
TGTGCCACCAGTGCCGCGGGGAAGGAGAGAGATACGCAGTATTTT
CATSAAGKERDTQYF
>.|few|TRBJ1-1|TRBV6-9
TGTGCCAGCAGTTCCCGGGGTGATACTGAAGCTTTCTTT
CASSSRGDTEAFF
>TRBD2|few|TRBJ2-5|TRBV12-3/TRBV12-4
TGTGCCAGCACCTCCGGGGAGGGGTCACAAGAGACCCAGTACTTC
CASTSGEGSQETQYF
>.|.|TRBJ1-6|TRBV7-9
TGTGCCAGCAGCTTAGCTTACCAGTTCGGGAATTCACCCCTCCACTTT
CASSLAYQFGNSPLHF
>.|.|TRBJ1-5|TRBV19
TGTGCCACACAAGGGAGGGGCGGCCATCAGCCCCAGCATTTT
CATQGRGGHQPQHF
>.|.|TRBJ1-5|TRBV19
TGTGCCAGTAGGAAGGGCCTGACAGGAGTCCAGCCCCAGCATTTT
CASRKGLTGVQPQHF
>.|.|TRBJ2-7|TRBV5-1
TGCGCCAGCAGCTTAGGCCCGGACTTTTCCTACGAGCAGTACTTC
CASSLGPDFSYEQYF
>.|.|TRBJ2-1|TRBV5-1
TGCGCCAGCAGCTTGGTAGTAAGTGGCAATGAGCAGTTCTTC
CASSLVVSGNEQFF
>TRBD2|many|TRBJ2-7|TRBV28
TGTGCCAGCAGCATGACGGGACTATCCGACTACGAGCAGTACTTC
CASSMTGLSDYEQYF
>TRBD1|few|TRBJ1-6|TRBV7-2
TGTGCCAGCAGCTTAGTTGCGGGACAGGTTAATTCACCCCTCCACTTT
CASSLVAGQVNSPLHF
>TRBD1|many|TRBJ2-7|TRBV6-2/TRBV6-3
TGTGCCAGCAGTTACGAACCGGGACAGACATTAGTGCAGTACTTC
CASSYEPGQTLVQYF
>TRBD1|few|TRBJ2-7|TRBV6-4
TGTGCCAGCAGTTACTCAGGGACAGGATCCTACGGGCAGTACTTC
CASSYSGTGSYGQYF
>TRBD2|.|TRBJ2-2|TRBV5-4
TGTGCCAGCAGCTCCGGACTAGCGGGAGGGGCCGGGGAGCTGTTTTTT
CASSSGLAGGAGELFF
>TRBD1|many|TRBJ1-1|TRBV11-1
TGTGCCAGCAGCTTCCGCCCGGGACAGGGGGCTGAAGCTTTCTTT
CASSFRPGQGAEAFF
>.|.|TRBJ1-6|TRBV7-9
TGTGCCAGCAGCTTTGGATGGGATTCACCCCTCCACTTT
CASSFGWDSPLHF
>.|.|TRBJ2-7|TRBV7-6
TGTGCCAGCAGCCAAAGTCACAGGGTTCCCTCCTACGAGCAGTACTTC
CASSQSHRVPSYEQYF
>TRBD1|.|TRBJ2-7|TRBV6-5
TGTGCCAGCAGTTTCCGGGACAGGAAGTACTTC
CASSFRDRKYF
>TRBD1|few|TRBJ2-7|TRBV6-7
TGTGCCAGCAGTTACACAGGGGTCCGCTACGAGCAGTACTTC
CASSYTGVRYEQYF
>.|few|TRBJ2-5|TRBV11-2
TGTGCCAGCAGTAACCAACAGGCCAGAGAGACCCAGTACTTC
CASSNQQARETQYF
>.|many|TRBJ1-1|TRBV2
TGTGCCAGCAGCACCCCACAGGGAACCTCTGAAGCTTTCTTT
CASSTPQGTSEAFF